Listed below are T cell receptor beta chains from one sample, sequenced in a study of T cells in tuberculosis. Method: immunoSEQ multiplex PCR; TCRdb's copy keeps in-frame clones and lacks some. The table has around 10,000 clones, around 94% seen once. The specimen was PBMCs. All receptors derive from an adult with tuberculosis. Both conserved end residues are part of each CDR3.

>TRBV7-3|13
CASSSGQYNEQFF
>TRBV28|15
CASSFDRASNYGYTF
>TRBV6-1|17
CASSAYRTLLVGYGYTF
>TRBV6-1|16
CASSGWTGGGNQPQHF
>TRBV19|14
CASSIGLITDTQYF
>TRBV7-6|15
CASSLGPQGGVGQHF
>TRBV9|16
CASSEGRTSRSYEQYF
>TRBV4-1|13
CASSQDRGHGYTF
>TRBV7-9|18
CASSLFGLAGRYQETQYF
>TRBV19|15
CASSIEGLGRQPQHF
>TRBV6-6|15
CASSRDSKGVQPQHF
>TRBV18|14
CASSPQQGGETQYF
>TRBV5-6|13
CASSLNIQETQYF
>TRBV27|13
CASSFQLVDEQYF
>TRBV15|15
CATSPPGLAGVRRFF
>TRBV12-5|15
CASGLRQGLNTEAFF
>TRBV10-3|16
CAISVNPGLVRDEQFF
>TRBV5-4|15
CASSLVGQGAGEQYF
>TRBV5-4|13
CASSLSGTDTQYF
>TRBV4-1|13
CASSQVGGSEAFF
>TRBV4-2|17
CASSPTVTSASYNEQFF
>TRBV5-1|16
CASSGSGSPRQETQYF
>TRBV15|19
CATSRDGASGKTSGETQYF
>TRBV9|14
CASSDRPSYQPQHF
>TRBV9|15
CASSVEEQTNYGYTF
>TRBV23-1|18
CASSLGTSGSRLYNEQFF
>TRBV7-2|15
CASSPRDRSYTEAFF
>TRBV25-1|16
CASSEGGAGTDYGYTF
>TRBV19|14
CASSQGEWTYEQYF
>TRBV6-6|14
CASSYSRPGNEQFF
>TRBV5-1|17
CASSLGGLAGAQHEQFF
>TRBV28|13
CASSSSSYNEQFF
>TRBV7-6|16
CASSSLGTSGSHEQYF
>TRBV2|12
CAAQSVRDTQYF
>TRBV9|17
CASSPGLAGGVAYEQYF
>TRBV2|15
CASRTGSSYTGELFF
>TRBV10-3|12
CATTGLGNEQFF
>TRBV7-2|14
CASSLVGRGDEQYF
>TRBV25-1|12
CASVTGGSPLHF
>TRBV30|14
CAWSRDNPQNIQYF
>TRBV27|14
CASSGTGGNQPQHF
>TRBV5-5|16
CASSHRDRYLNTEAFF
>TRBV18|15
CASSPPGGANTEAFF
>TRBV9|16
CASSVGLGQLFNEQFF
>TRBV5-6|15
CASSRWTGNTDTQYF
>TRBV9|13
CASSVAGYNEQFF
>TRBV6-6|16
CASSYSDRPSPQPQHF
>TRBV5-4|15
CASSGRGGYTDTQYF
>TRBV19|15
CASKQVPERDTEAFF
>TRBV13|16
CASSLGRGGSPDTQYF
>TRBV6-6|14
CASSDSGLAGEQFF
>TRBV11-2|15
CASSLSSDFQETQYF
>TRBV12-5|14
CASGPPSPSSEQYF
>TRBV7-2|15
CASSLGPAGGREQYF